These 24 T cell receptor beta chains were all obtained from the same sample, sequenced in a study of T cell repertoires in cytomegalovirus infection. No antigen has been identified for these receptors. Via MiXCR, TCRdb re-called the reads, giving one row per CDR3 protein. Here the sample spans about 920,000 distinct CDR3 sequences, 31% being singletons. The sequenced sample was cultured CD8+ T cells from PBMCs, obtained from culture after CMV antigen stimulation. The receptors were sampled from a human donor in good health (CMV status not recorded). Some clones in this sample may be carry-over from other donors' samples.

The V call is TRBV7-9, the J call TRBJ2-2, with 12 bases fitting TRBD1. V dropped 4 bases and J dropped 4; count of bases not matched to a gene: 10. This CDR3 is built from 18 residues. Germline V lookup: CDR1 SEHNR, CDR2 FQNEAQ (reference sequence). The CDR3, as DNA: TGTGCCAGCAGCTCTCGGGACAGGGGGCCTCGGGTCACCGGGGAGCTGTTTTTT. It encodes CASSSRDRGPRVTGELFF.

This clonotype was seen a handful of times. V is TRBV27 and J is TRBJ1-2; weak D call: TRBD1 (5 bases). There are 15 residues in the CDR3. Germline V lookup: CDR1 MNHEY, CDR2 SMNVEV (reference sequence). V lost 0 bases to trimming and J lost 5 bases, with 13 bases between them. The CDR3 protein is CASSLSPGGGYGYTF. The CDR3, as DNA: TGTGCCAGCAGTTTATCGCCCGGGGGTGGGTATGGCTACACCTTC.

This clonotype has a handful of counts. The chain employs TRBV20-1 and TRBJ2-7; D is uncertain. V lost 5 bases, J lost 2 bases, and 13 bases lay in between. The CDR3 spans 13 residues. CDR1 and CDR2 (germline): DFQATT, SNEGSKA (reference sequence). CDR3 protein: CSARPGTTYEQYF. The DNA of the CDR3 is TGCAGTGCTCGGCCAGGAACCACCTACGAGCAGTACTTC.

This clonotype was detected ten times or more. This chain joins TRBV7-2 and TRBJ2-3, with 9 bases aligning to TRBD2. The V gene's germline CDR1 is SGHTA and CDR2 FQGNSA. The ends lost 8 bases at V and 5 bases at J; junction bases unmatched: 14. The length of the CDR3 is 16 residues. The CDR3 sequence is CASPGVGGGAKDTQYF. The CDR3 bases are TGTGCCAGCCCCGGGGTGGGCGGGGGGGCCAAAGATACGCAGTATTTT.

This sequence joins TRBV20-1 and TRBJ1-5; 9 bases agree with TRBD1. The germline V gene encodes CDR1 DFQATT and CDR2 SNEGSKA (reference sequence). This CDR3 region has 16 residues. V lost 3 bases, J lost 2 bases, and 8 bases stayed unmatched. DNA of the CDR3: TGCAGTGCTAGGGGAACAGGGGGCAAGGGCAATCAGCCCCAGCATTTT. It codes for CSARGTGGKGNQPQHF.

This clonotype came up many times. V is TRBV6-1 and J is TRBJ2-3, with TRBD2 as a possible D gene (7 bases). The CDR3 totals 17 residues. CDR1 MNHNS and CDR2 SASEGT come from the germline V gene. Between the trimmed V and J ends, which lost 4 bases and 2 bases, there was a span of 19 bases. CDR3 sequence (DNA): TGTGCCAGCAGTGGGGGGGGAACAGGGTTGGTCACAGATACGCAGTATTTT. It encodes CASSGGGTGLVTDTQYF.

V is TRBV3-1 and J is TRBJ2-3; 8 bases match TRBD1. There are 16 residues in the CDR3. Germline CDR1 LGHDT, CDR2 YNNKEL (reference sequence). V gave up 4 bases and J gave up 3 bases; unmatched junction bases: 9. CDR3 DNA: TGTGCCAGCAGCCCCCAGACAGGGGTTTGGACAGATACGCAGTATTTT. It yields the protein CASSPQTGVWTDTQYF.

Ten or more counts support this clonotype. The chain combines TRBV7-2 with TRBJ2-5; D gene unclear. Germline CDR1 SGHTA, CDR2 FQGNSA. Trimming stripped 2 bases from V and 1 base from J, with 14 bases between. The CDR3 runs to 16 residues. The CDR3 is CASSLMSWTTQETQYF. The CDR3 nucleotides are TGTGCCAGCAGCTTAATGAGTTGGACGACCCAAGAGACCCAGTACTTC.

This clonotype was found a few times. The V call is TRBV12-3 or TRBV12-4, the J call TRBJ2-7; maybe TRBD2 (7 bases). The CDR3 has 15 residues. V dropped 4 bases and J dropped 4 bases, with 17 bases sitting between them. CDR3 residues: CASSWGGPGVYEQYF. CDR3 sequence (DNA): TGTGCCAGCAGTTGGGGGGGGCCCGGGGTTTACGAGCAGTACTTC.

The chain combines TRBV3-1 with TRBJ1-4; 7 bases are shared with TRBD1. The CDR3 is made up of 16 amino acids. Germline V gene data show CDR1 as LGHDT and CDR2 as YNNKEL (reference sequence). Trimming at V came to 1 base and at J to 7 bases, leaving 9 bases not matched to a gene. Here the CDR3 DNA reads TGTGCCAGCAGCCAAGTGGGGGGGACAGACCCTGAAAAACTGTTTTTT. Its protein is CASSQVGGTDPEKLFF. Full variable domain (rest looked up from reference TRBV3-1 and TRBJ1-4): DTAVSQTPKYLVTQMGNDKSIKCEQNLGHDTMYWYKQDSKKFLKIMFSYNNKELIINETVPNRFSPKSPDKAHLNLHINSLELGDSAVYFCASSQVGGTDPEKLFFGSGTQLSVL.

This chain links TRBV5-4 with TRBJ2-7; 10 nucleotides line up with TRBD2. There are 17 residues in the CDR3. J was trimmed by 0 bases and V by 0 bases; bases with no gene match: 6. The germline gives CDR1 SGHNT, CDR2 YYREEE (reference sequence). CDR3 loop: CASSLALAGAFSYEQYF. The CDR3 DNA is TGTGCCAGCAGCTTGGCCCTAGCGGGGGCATTCTCCTACGAGCAGTACTTC.

This clonotype was seen a handful of times. The chain uses TRBV6-6 and TRBJ2-1; a possible D gene is TRBD2 (5 bases). The germline gives CDR1 MNHNY, CDR2 SVGAGI (reference sequence). This CDR3 comprises 18 residues. Trimming removed 2 bases from V and 5 bases from J, with 22 bases in between. The DNA of the CDR3 is TGTGCCAGCAGTTACCAACTCGAGGGCAGACCAATCCACAATGAGCAGTTCTTC. Translated, it gives CASSYQLEGRPIHNEQFF.

The chain carries TRBV28 and TRBJ1-5; 8 nucleotides match TRBD1. CDR1 and CDR2 from the germline V gene are MDHEN and SYDVKM. The CDR3 extends over 14 amino acids. The ends lost 7 bases at V and 4 bases at J; junction bases unmatched: 6. For the CDR3, the DNA is TGTGCCAGCAAAATGACAGGGGTAAATCAGCCCCAGCATTTT. Protein sequence: CASKMTGVNQPQHF.

V is TRBV28 and J is TRBJ2-4; 12 positions agree with TRBD2. Germline trimming cut 4 bases from V and 2 bases from J; bases unmatched to any gene: 12. This CDR3 has 19 residues. CDR1 is MDHEN and CDR2 is SYDVKM in the germline V gene. For the CDR3, the DNA is TGTGCCAGCAGTTCCCCTGGGCTAGCGGGGGGGCCGACCAAAAACATTCAGTACTTC. The encoded protein is CASSSPGLAGGPTKNIQYF.

The V gene is TRBV27, the J gene TRBJ2-4, with D possibly TRBD2 on 6 matching bases. The CDR3 contains 14 residues. Germline CDR1 is MNHEY and CDR2 is SMNVEV (reference sequence). The ends were cut back, 3 bases at V and 9 bases at J, with 15 bases in the middle. The CDR3 nucleotides are TGTGCCAGCAGTTTTGGGGTCGCCGGGGGCATTCAGTACTTC. The encoded protein is CASSFGVAGGIQYF.

The rearrangement joins TRBV10-1 to TRBJ1-1, with TRBD1 as a possible D gene (5 bases). The CDR3 is 13 amino acids. Germline CDR1 is WNHNN and CDR2 is SYGVQD (reference sequence). Trimming removed 3 bases at V and 4 bases at J, with 9 bases between. CDR3 sequence reads: CASSEGVGTEAFF. CDR3 coding DNA: TGCGCCAGCAGTGAAGGGGTCGGCACTGAAGCTTTCTTT.

This clonotype was observed a few times. This rearrangement joins TRBV4-2 to TRBJ2-4; 7 bases are shared with TRBD1. The germline gives CDR1 LGHNA, CDR2 YNFKEQ. This CDR3 region has 13 residues. V was clipped by 7 bases and J by 2 bases; unmatched bases: 2. Here the CDR3 reads CASTGGTKNIQYF. As DNA, the CDR3 is TGTGCCAGCACAGGGGGTACCAAAAACATTCAGTACTTC.

There are a few counts of this clonotype. This rearrangement joins TRBV9 to TRBJ2-3, with 11 bases matching TRBD2. The V gene end was trimmed by 2 bases and the J gene end by 1 base; junction bases not matched to a gene: 3. CDR1 and CDR2 from the germline V gene are SGDLS and YYNGEE. This CDR3 contains 16 residues. The CDR3 is CASSVSTSGGTDTQYF. The CDR3 nucleotides are TGTGCCAGCAGCGTGTCGACTAGCGGGGGCACAGATACGCAGTATTTT.

This chain uses TRBV7-6 with TRBJ1-5, with no clear D. The CDR3 runs to 14 residues. In germline, CDR1 is SGHVS, CDR2 FNYEAQ. Between the trimmed V and J ends, which lost 1 base and 8 bases, there was a span of 12 bases. The CDR3 is CASSLEGGQEPQHF. For the CDR3, the DNA is TGTGCCAGCAGCTTAGAAGGCGGCCAGGAGCCCCAGCATTTT.

This clonotype was seen more than once but under ten times. The chain couples TRBV7-9 to TRBJ2-1; 7 bases match TRBD1. Germline values: CDR1 SEHNR, CDR2 FQNEAQ (reference sequence). After removal of 4 bases from V and 0 bases from J, the junction contained 6 bases not matched to a gene. The CDR3 extends over 16 amino acids. As DNA, the CDR3 is TGTGCCAGCAGCTCTAACCGGGACAGCTCCTACAATGAGCAGTTCTTC. This translates into CASSSNRDSSYNEQFF.

The gene calls are TRBV28 and TRBJ2-7; no definite D call. This CDR3 contains 14 residues. CDR1 and CDR2 (germline): MDHEN, SYDVKM. Trimming cost V 8 bases and J 0 bases, with 14 bases left between them. The CDR3 loop reads CASGRALSSYEQYV. CDR3 DNA: TGTGCCAGCGGGCGAGCCTTAAGCTCCTACGAGCAGTACGTC.

The V and J genes are TRBV4-1 and TRBJ2-7; D ambiguous. The germline gives CDR1 MGHRA, CDR2 YSYEKL. The CDR3 sequence is 12 residues long. Trimming left V 3 bases short and J 4 bases short, with 7 bases between. CDR3 in amino acids: CASSQSAYEQYF. CDR3 in DNA: TGCGCCAGCAGCCAGTCCGCTTACGAGCAGTACTTC.

J is TRBJ1-1 and V is TRBV6-6; D is uncertain. In germline, CDR1 is MNHNY, CDR2 SVGAGI (reference sequence). This CDR3 has 16 amino acids. Between the trimmed V and J ends, which lost 2 bases and 0 bases, there was a span of 13 bases. This chain's CDR3 is CASSYLSVPLNTEAFF. The CDR3 coding sequence is TGTGCCAGCAGTTACCTTTCAGTACCTCTGAACACTGAAGCTTTCTTT.

The CDR3 loop reads CASSSGTQPQHF. Written as DNA, the CDR3 is TGTGCCAGCAGCTCAGGGACTCAGCCCCAGCATTTT. This rearrangement joins TRBV7-9 to TRBJ1-5; TRBD1 might be the D (5 bases). From germline, CDR1 is SEHNR and CDR2 FQNEAQ (reference sequence). Trimming took off 4 bases at V and 6 bases at J, with 7 bases between the two ends. This CDR3 comprises 12 residues.